This T cell receptor (beta chain) appears in the sequencing data of a study of blood T cell repertoires in COVID-19. For the study at large: Acute and convalescent COVID-19 specimens originated in the United States, Italy and Spain. From T cells, B-cell-depleted T cells, or PBMCs came the material, which was cDNA or gDNA.

The CDR3 covers 14 residues. Germline V gene data show CDR1 as SGHKS and CDR2 as YYEKEE (reference sequence). The junction had 1 base not matched to a gene; V was cut back by 0 bases and J by 5 bases. Seattle's enrolled individuals joined amid active infection and were then monitored longitudinally. Original processing methods: Nucleated cell counts were estimated from reference gene primer amplification. Repertoires were generated with immunoSEQ multiplex PCR, while TCRdb's copy carries only in-frame clones and drops some. V and J calls and clone size are given by that table; D and trimming were obtained from the DNA. This table has approximately 460,000 clones, roughly 87% appearing once.

The origin of this receptor is a man aged 18 to 29 with COVID-19, enrolled during active disease. The gene calls are TRBV5-5 and TRBJ1-1; 10 bases agree with TRBD1. Sequenced: peripheral blood. The CDR3 region is CASSLEGQGTEAFF. In DNA, the CDR3 is TGTGCCAGCAGCTTGGAGGGACAGGGGACTGAAGCTTTCTTT.